This T cell receptor (beta chain) was sequenced in a study of STAT3 mutations in large granular lymphocyte leukemia. The overall study: Roughly 42% of treated T-LGLL patients showed hematologic response to immunosuppression.

Points on this clone: Its antigen is still unknown.

Study observations and caveats: TCR clonotype switching after therapy occurred in about 30% of the 18 patients. Every T-cell large granular lymphocyte leukemia patient had at least one immunodominant TCR beta clonotype. Persisting codominant clonotypes may have hidden a small pathogenic clone.

CDR3 length: 12 residues. V lost 5 bases and J lost 5, with 7 bases in between. The germline V gene encodes CDR1 MNHNS and CDR2 SASEGT. Sequencing was performed with immunoSEQ multiplex PCR; in TCRdb, only in-frame clones are kept and a portion is missing. Among 5,500 to 6,000 clones listed, roughly 86% were seen once. The V call is TRBV6-1, the J call TRBJ1-5; D ambiguous. The clonotype originates from a human donor with T large granular lymphocyte leukemia. Some clones in this sample may be carry-over from other donors' samples. Specimen: PBMCs. The CDR3 is CASSFGDQPQHF. CDR3 nucleotide sequence: TGTGCCAGCAGTTTCGGGGATCAGCCCCAGCATTTT.